The present TCR beta chain was sequenced within a study of control samples from healthy donors and cancer patients (TCRdb year 2020). The CDR3 covers 16 residues, taking in both the cysteine and the phenylalanine. Just the 48-base CDR3 DNA is kept, in frame starting at base 1. CDR1 is given as LGHNA and CDR2 as YSLEER, both from the germline V gene. V has 0 bases trimmed and J has 7 bases trimmed; junction bases matching no gene number 7. As to this clone: The antigen it binds to is not known. Base quality data are lacking; no much larger clone is found one base away.

The library was produced with the immunoSEQ multiplex PCR assay. Entries here come from immuneACCESS through TCRdb and include only in-frame sequences with V and J called. Some clones fail to appear in such tables; in the studies checked, an unresolved V gene covers under half of the shortfall, and the cause of the remainder is unknown. The sample table shows around 180,000 clones, and approximately 94% are seen once. Roughly 1.3% of the sample belongs to the ten largest clones. The sequence joins TRBV4-3 to TRBJ2-3, with 10 central nucleotides matching TRBD1. This TCR came from a woman aged 18-35 years in good health. The sequencing sample was made of blood. The DNA is as follows: TGCGCCAGCAGCCAAGAGACAGGGGGCGCGACTAATACGCAGTATTTT. The encoded protein is CASSQETGGATNTQYF.